This TCR beta chain was captured in a study of T cells after yellow fever vaccination. This CDR3 has 14 residues. V lost 4 bases to trimming and J lost 4 bases; unmatched junction nucleotides: 4. Germline-derived CDR1 and CDR2 are SGDLS and YYNGEE. By 5'RACE template switching, TCR cDNA was produced, with a universal primer site and UMIs added in the process. TCRdb analysed the 5' RACE reads with MiXCR anew, one entry per CDR3 protein. This sample carries a few hundred thousand distinct CDR3 sequences, over 4% of them seen once, and the ten largest clones take about 26%. The source material was PBMCs, sampled 5 days after the yellow fever booster vaccination. The chain links TRBV9 to TRBJ1-2; 10 bases align to TRBD1. The TCR sequence derives from a man aged 18 to 29 who received the YFV17D yellow fever vaccine. Written as DNA, the CDR3 is TGTGCCAGCAGCAATCGGGACAGGGGCTATGGCTACACCTTC. Protein: CASSNRDRGYGYTF. Full variable domain (remainder filled in from reference TRBV9 and TRBJ1-2): DSGVTQTPKHLITATGQRVTLRCSPRSGDLSVYWYQQSLDQGLQFLIQYYNGEERAKGNILERFSAQQFPDLHSELNLSSLELGDSALYFCASSNRDRGYGYTFGSGTRLTVV.